The sequence of this TCR beta chain was determined in a study of regulatory T cells in long-lasting Graves disease. Time point described: newly diagnosed GD, antithyroid drugs for less than 3 months. PBMCs provided the RNA from which the TCR library was made. This CDR3 contains 14 residues. V lost 4 bases, J lost 2 bases, and 11 bases lay in between. The germline CDR1 and CDR2 sequences are SGHTA and FQGNSA. Through Arm-PCR of CDR3 regions and iRepertoire HTBI primers, TCR beta libraries were built. TCRdb independently ran MiXCR on the multiplex PCR reads; one entry per CDR3 protein. The sample carries some 560,000 distinct CDR3 sequences, about 16% recorded once. This clonotype was counted many times. These records were also assigned to another study, of T cells in Graves' hyperthyroidism and ophthalmopathy. As that report states: It was considered stable Graves' hyperthyroidism when ophthalmopathy did not progress within 18 months. In making diagnoses, clinical symptoms, serum thyroxine and TRAb, thyroid ultrasound and orbital computed tomography were all used. First-round RT-PCR of the TCR CDR3 relied on the HTBI primer set.

This TCR was sampled from a middle-aged woman with Graves disease. Sequences were derived from peripheral blood mononuclear cells (PBMCs), sampled at new diagnosis, from a patient treated with antithyroid drugs. The V gene is TRBV7-2, the J gene TRBJ1-1; D is ambiguous. For the CDR3, the DNA is TGTGCCAGCAGCTCCACCCAGTATAACACTGAAGCTTTCTTT. This codes for CASSSTQYNTEAFF.